These T cell receptor beta chains were read from a single sample in a study of T cell responses to AZD1222 COVID-19 vaccine. The data were produced by immunoSEQ multiplex PCR, yet TCRdb's version contains in-frame clones alone and is incomplete. The data hold about 120,000 clones, with around 85% observed a single time. The specimen was peripheral blood, collected on day 0 of AZD1222 vaccination. Receptors originate from an adult in good health. Each CDR3 is given with its conserved first and last residue. The D gene is left open where the match is weak. The size field is filled for only some rows; it gives once, few, many or a size class.

>TRBD1|TRBJ1-1|TRBV7-9|NA
CASSSMGTDLNTEAFF
TGTGCCAGCAGCTCCATGGGGACAGATTTGAACACTGAAGCTTTCTTT
>NA|TRBJ1-6|TRBV3-1/TRBV3-2|NA
CASSSLQVPLHF
TGTGCCAGCAGCTCCCTACAGGTTCCCCTCCACTTT
>NA|TRBJ1-2|TRBV3-1/TRBV3-2|NA
CASSHPGGGLYGYTF
TGTGCCAGCAGCCACCCGGGTGGGGGATTGTATGGCTACACCTTC
>NA|TRBJ2-5|TRBV5-4|NA
CASSLSRGRGETQYF
TGTGCCAGCAGCTTATCCAGGGGAAGAGGGGAGACCCAGTACTTC
>NA|TRBJ2-3|TRBV4-2|NA
CASSQAGATSTDTQYF
TGTGCCAGCAGCCAAGCTGGCGCCACTAGCACAGATACGCAGTATTTT
>NA|TRBJ1-3|TRBV15|NA
CATSRAGMPPGNTIYF
TGTGCCACCAGCAGAGCAGGCATGCCCCCGGGAAACACCATATATTTT
>NA|TRBJ1-1|TRBV18|NA
CASSPPMGWGNTEAFF
TGTGCCAGCTCACCGCCGATGGGATGGGGGAACACTGAAGCTTTCTTT
>TRBD1|TRBJ2-2|TRBV29-1|few
CSVEVLGQGNTGELFF
TGCAGCGTTGAAGTATTGGGACAGGGAAACACCGGGGAGCTGTTTTTT
>TRBD1|TRBJ2-2|TRBV9|NA
CASSPRTGKDTGELFF
TGTGCCAGCAGCCCCCGGACAGGGAAGGACACCGGGGAGCTGTTTTTT
>TRBD1|TRBJ1-5|TRBV3-1/TRBV3-2|NA
CASSLGQGDQPQHF
TGTGCCAGCAGCCTTGGACAGGGGGATCAGCCCCAGCATTTT
>TRBD1|TRBJ2-1|TRBV19|NA
CASRPTGGDNEQFF
TGTGCCAGTAGACCGACAGGGGGCGATAATGAGCAGTTCTTC
>TRBD2|TRBJ2-3|TRBV2|NA
CASRTGTSGTDTQYF
TGTGCCAGCAGGACCGGGACTAGCGGCACAGATACGCAGTATTTT
>TRBD1|TRBJ1-4|TRBV5-1|NA
CASSRDSLNEKLFF
TGCGCCAGCAGCCGGGACAGCCTTAATGAAAAACTGTTTTTT
>NA|TRBJ1-2|TRBV6-1|NA
CASSDSTSEGYTF
TGTGCCAGCAGTGATAGCACGAGTGAGGGCTACACCTTC
>NA|TRBJ1-6|TRBV9|NA
CASSTVDNSPLHF
TGTGCCAGCAGCACCGTCGACAATTCACCCCTCCACTTT
>NA|TRBJ2-7|TRBV9|NA
CASSVRTGDSGDEQYF
TGTGCCAGCAGCGTGAGGACAGGCGACTCGGGAGACGAGCAGTACTTC
>NA|TRBJ2-7|TRBV7-2|NA
CATQLDDYPREQYF
TGTGCCACCCAACTCGACGACTATCCTCGCGAGCAGTACTTC
>TRBD1|TRBJ2-7|TRBV6-5|NA
CASSYSGTDPLEQYF
TGTGCCAGCAGTTACTCCGGGACAGACCCTCTCGAGCAGTACTTC
>TRBD2|TRBJ2-7|TRBV29-1|NA
CSASGLAGLSYEQYF
TGCAGCGCTTCGGGACTAGCGGGGCTCTCCTACGAGCAGTACTTC
>NA|TRBJ1-5|TRBV7-9|NA
CASSSEGFQPQHF
TGTGCCAGCAGCTCAGAGGGGTTTCAGCCCCAGCATTTT
>NA|TRBJ2-4|TRBV7-3|NA
CASSLEPAKNIQYF
TGTGCCAGCAGCTTGGAGCCGGCTAAAAACATTCAGTACTTC
>NA|TRBJ1-2|TRBV6-1|NA
CASSEARRVSGGYTF
TGTGCCAGCAGTGAAGCTCGCAGGGTCTCGGGTGGCTACACCTTC
>TRBD1|TRBJ1-2|TRBV3-1/TRBV3-2|NA
CASSLGQGDGYTF
TGTGCCAGCAGCCTCGGACAGGGAGATGGCTACACCTTC
>NA|TRBJ2-7|TRBV4-2|NA
CASSAHGISYEQYF
TGTGCCAGCAGCGCGCATGGGATCTCCTACGAGCAGTACTTC
>NA|TRBJ2-1|TRBV11-3|NA
CASSLRPGNIDNEQFF
TGTGCCAGCAGCTTAAGGCCAGGGAATATAGACAATGAGCAGTTCTTC
>NA|TRBJ1-4|TRBV5-1|NA
CASSPGQSFEKLFF
TGCGCCAGCAGCCCTGGACAGTCCTTTGAAAAACTGTTTTTT
>NA|TRBJ2-3|TRBV5-1|NA
CASSTGLSTDTQYF
TGCGCCAGCAGCACGGGACTCTCCACAGATACGCAGTATTTT
>NA|TRBJ1-1|TRBV7-9|NA
CASSLDSKNTEAFF
TGTGCCAGCAGCCTGGACAGTAAGAACACTGAAGCTTTCTTT
>NA|TRBJ2-3|TRBV21-1|NA
CASGRNTQYF
TGTGCCAGCGGAAGAAATACGCAGTATTTT
>TRBD2|TRBJ2-7|TRBV7-8|NA
CASSLARASGRGEQYF
TGTGCCAGCAGCTTAGCGAGGGCTAGCGGGAGAGGCGAGCAGTACTTC
>TRBD1|TRBJ2-7|TRBV11-3|NA
CASARGQIYEQYF
TGTGCCAGCGCCCGGGGACAGATTTACGAGCAGTACTTC
>NA|TRBJ1-6|TRBV2|NA
CASSAEGTSPLHF
TGTGCCAGCAGTGCCGAAGGTACCTCACCCCTCCACTTT
>NA|TRBJ2-4|TRBV18|NA
CASSPLTGLRNIQYF
TGTGCCAGCTCACCACTTACAGGTCTAAGGAACATTCAGTACTTC
>NA|TRBJ2-7|TRBV21-1|NA
CASSRRSTRALLPVPLWEQYF
TGTGCCAGCAGCCGACGTAGTACGCGAGCTTTATTACCCGTGCCGCTTTGGGAGCAGTACTTC
>NA|TRBJ2-4|TRBV5-1|NA
CASSLSGGINIQYF
TGCGCCAGCAGCTTGAGTGGGGGGATAAACATTCAGTACTTC
>NA|TRBJ1-2|TRBV30|NA
CAWTSGPFLDGYTF
TGTGCCTGGACCTCAGGGCCCTTCTTGGATGGCTACACCTTC
>NA|TRBJ1-6|TRBV5-4|NA
CASSFDVKTNSPLHF
TGTGCCAGCAGCTTCGATGTGAAGACCAATTCACCCCTCCACTTT
>NA|TRBJ1-2|TRBV7-9|NA
CASSLGLSGYGYTF
TGTGCCAGCAGCTTAGGATTATCGGGCTATGGCTACACCTTC
>NA|TRBJ1-4|TRBV7-9|NA
CASSFTRGKLFF
TGTGCCAGCAGCTTTACGAGGGGGAAACTGTTTTTT
>NA|TRBJ1-6|TRBV18|NA
CASSPVEKRNSPLHF
TGTGCCAGCTCACCAGTCGAGAAGAGAAATTCACCCCTCCACTTT
>NA|TRBJ1-1|TRBV6-5|NA
CASSYSLVGEERAFF
TGTGCCAGCAGTTATTCATTGGTTGGGGAGGAGCGCGCTTTCTTT
>NA|TRBJ1-2|TRBV30|NA
CAWSGGDYGYTF
TGTGCCTGGAGTGGGGGTGACTATGGCTACACCTTC
>TRBD2|TRBJ2-7|TRBV5-1|NA
CASSLEGTSGGFSYEQYF
TGCGCCAGCAGTCTGGAGGGGACTAGCGGGGGCTTTTCCTACGAGCAGTACTTC
>NA|TRBJ2-2|TRBV6-5|few
CASSSLGPLNTGELFF
TGTGCCAGCAGTTCTCTAGGGCCTCTGAACACCGGGGAGCTGTTTTTT